This TCR beta chain emerged from a study of blood T cell repertoires in COVID-19. About the research overall: T cells, B-cell-depleted T cells, or PBMCs provided the cDNA or gDNA that served as material.

As processed by the authors: Reference gene primer amplification yielded estimated nucleated cell counts. Clones were read by immunoSEQ multiplex PCR, and TCRdb kept only the in-frame ones, dropping some. V, J and clone size were drawn from that table, and D and trimming were deduced from the DNA. The sample lists about 170,000 clones, 80% to 85% occurring once. Sequencing was carried out using peripheral blood. This receptor was taken from a man between 65 and 85 years old with active or convalescent COVID-19.

DNA for the CDR3: TGTGCCAGCAGCCCGGATCCTCTTAACTGGGCGACCCAGTACTTC. It codes for CASSPDPLNWATQYF. The rearrangement links TRBV5-5 to TRBJ2-5; the D is unclear. With 4 bases removed from V and 7 bases from J, the gap between germline ends came to 20 bases. This CDR3 has 15 amino acids. Germline assignment: CDR1 SGHKS and CDR2 YYEKEE (reference sequence).